These T cell receptor beta chains were read from a single sample in a study of neurological immune-mediated disorders. TCRdb reanalysed the 5' RACE reads using MiXCR and keeps one entry per CDR3 protein. The sample includes tens of thousands of distinct CDR3 sequences, approximately 10% of them seen just once. The source material was PBMCs. These receptors came from a woman between 25 and 40 years old with HTLV-1-associated myelopathy (HAM/TSP). The CDR3 runs from the conserved cysteine through the conserved F or W. The D gene is left open where the match is weak. Clone size is given as once, few or many counts, or a class when the clone is expanded.

V gene,D gene,J gene,clone size,CDR3 protein,CDR3 DNA
TRBV7-2,NA,TRBJ2-3,many,CASSLQALDTQYF,TGTGCCAGCAGCTTACAGGCCCTCGATACGCAGTATTTT
TRBV5-1,NA,TRBJ2-5,many,CASSLSEETQYF,TGCGCCAGCAGCTTGTCAGAAGAGACCCAGTACTTC
TRBV10-3,NA,TRBJ2-7,many,CAINDPSYEQYF,TGTGCCATCAATGACCCCTCCTACGAGCAGTACTTC
TRBV5-1,NA,TRBJ1-6,many,CASSFWENSPLHF,TGCGCCAGCAGCTTTTGGGAAAATTCACCCCTCCACTTT
TRBV20-1,TRBD2,TRBJ2-2,many,CSASLVAGKTGELFF,TGCAGTGCTAGCCTGGTAGCGGGGAAAACCGGGGAGCTGTTTTTT
TRBV10-2,NA,TRBJ2-2,many,CATRAGVHTGELFF,TGCGCCACCCGCGCAGGGGTCCACACCGGGGAGCTGTTTTTT
TRBV7-7,TRBD2,TRBJ2-1,many,CASSLLAGDPGEQFF,TGTGCCAGCAGCTTACTAGCGGGGGACCCCGGTGAGCAGTTCTTC
TRBV5-1,TRBD2,TRBJ2-3,few,CASSPGLAGDADTQYF,TGCGCCAGCAGCCCTGGACTAGCGGGGGATGCAGATACGCAGTATTTT
TRBV10-3,TRBD1,TRBJ2-6,many,CAISARDRGLPGANVLTF,TGTGCCATCAGTGCCCGGGACAGGGGGCTCCCTGGGGCCAACGTCCTGACTTTC
TRBV19,NA,TRBJ1-1,many,CASRSGRGDTEAFF,TGTGCCAGTAGGTCTGGTCGGGGAGACACTGAAGCTTTCTTT
TRBV7-2,NA,TRBJ2-1,many,CASSFLSSRVEQFF,TGTGCCAGCAGCTTCCTATCGTCACGGGTTGAGCAGTTCTTC